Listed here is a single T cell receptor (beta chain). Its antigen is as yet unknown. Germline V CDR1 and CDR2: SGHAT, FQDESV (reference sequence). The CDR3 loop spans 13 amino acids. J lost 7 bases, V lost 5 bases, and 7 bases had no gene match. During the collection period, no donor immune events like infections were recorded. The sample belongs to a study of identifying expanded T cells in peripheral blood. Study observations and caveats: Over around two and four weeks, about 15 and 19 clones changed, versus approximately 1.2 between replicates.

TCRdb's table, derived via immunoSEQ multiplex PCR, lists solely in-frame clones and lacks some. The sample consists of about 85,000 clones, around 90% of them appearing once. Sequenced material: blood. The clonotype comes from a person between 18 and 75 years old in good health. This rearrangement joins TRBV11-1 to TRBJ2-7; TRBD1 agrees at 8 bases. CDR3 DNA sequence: TGTGCCAGCAGCCTTCGGACAGGGCAGGAGCAGTACTTC. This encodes CASSLRTGQEQYF.